Listed here are 3 T cell receptor beta chains from one sample, sequenced in a study of blood T cell repertoires in COVID-19. Only in-frame clones appear in the TCRdb table, and some are missing; sequencing was by immunoSEQ multiplex PCR. The data contain a few hundred thousand clones, roughly 85% of them singletons. The sample taken for sequencing was peripheral blood. The receptors originated from a woman under 30 who had recovered from COVID-19.

V is TRBV4-3 and J is TRBJ1-1; D is undetermined. V was trimmed by 0 bases and J by 3 bases, leaving 11 bases between them. The CDR3 spans 15 residues. Germline values: CDR1 LGHNA, CDR2 YSLEER. This CDR3 reads CASSQDPEGYTEAFF. The DNA of the CDR3 is TGCGCCAGCAGCCAAGATCCGGAGGGATACACTGAAGCTTTCTTT.

The V gene is TRBV4-1, the J gene TRBJ2-1; 12 positions match TRBD2. The J segment lost 3 bases and the V segment lost 2 bases, leaving 5 bases of the junction unmatched. The CDR3 length is 17 residues. Germline-derived CDR1 and CDR2 are MGHRA and YSYEKL. The CDR3 bases are TGCGCCAGCAGCCAACCGACTAGCGGGAGCCACTACAATGAGCAGTTCTTC. Translating it yields CASSQPTSGSHYNEQFF.

The chain couples TRBV30 to TRBJ1-6; D not resolved. V lost 3 bases to trimming and J lost 5 bases, with 11 bases between them. The CDR3 is 14 amino acids. Looked up from germline, CDR1 is GTSNPN and CDR2 is SVGIG (reference sequence). The CDR3 loop reads CAWREDTDNSPLHF. The CDR3 DNA reads as TGTGCCTGGAGGGAAGACACCGATAATTCACCCCTCCACTTT.